This is a list of T cell receptor beta chains from one sample in a study of T cell repertoires in ileal Crohn's disease. TCRdb's copy holds only in-frame clones and misses some; the assay was immunoSEQ multiplex PCR. The sample holds more than 4,500 clones, about 81% seen once. The sequenced sample consisted of ileal tissue. Source of these receptors: an adult with Crohn's disease. CDR3s include the opening cysteine and the closing phenylalanine or tryptophan. A D gene is named only where the DNA matches it firmly. Some rows have no size entry. The others give once, few or many, or a class for an expanded clone.

V	J	length	size	D	DNA	CDR3
TRBV6-6	TRBJ1-1	14	.	.	TGTGCCAGCAGCCGGGGGGCACGGGGCACTGAAGCTTTCTTT	CASSRGARGTEAFF
TRBV7-3	TRBJ2-3	16	.	TRBD2	TGTGCCAGCAGCTTAACTCTAGCGGGGGGTATAGATACGCAGTATTTT	CASSLTLAGGIDTQYF
TRBV5-1	TRBJ2-7	14	.	TRBD2	TGCGCCAGCAGCACGAGCGGGGGGGCCTACGAGCAGTACTTC	CASSTSGGAYEQYF
TRBV11-3	TRBJ1-1	13	.	.	TGTGCCAGCAGCTTAGCCCGAGACACTGAAGCTTTCTTT	CASSLARDTEAFF
TRBV4-3	TRBJ2-7	14	.	.	TGCGCCAGCAGCCAGGCGGGCGAGTCCTACGAGCAGTACTTC	CASSQAGESYEQYF
TRBV19	TRBJ1-5	12	.	.	TGTGCCAGTAGGGAGGGACATCAGCCCCAGCATTTT	CASREGHQPQHF
TRBV6-5	TRBJ1-1	13	.	.	TGTGCCAGCAGTTACGGGGCGTCCCCTGAAGCTTTCTTT	CASSYGASPEAFF
TRBV18	TRBJ1-6	14	once	TRBD1	TGTGCCAGCGCGGACAGGGTGGCGAATTCACCCCTCCACTTT	CASADRVANSPLHF
TRBV9	TRBJ2-1	14	.	.	TGTGCCAGCAGCGTAGATCCTAGCGTCGGGGAGCAGTTCTTC	CASSVDPSVGEQFF
TRBV28	TRBJ1-2	13	.	TRBD1	TGTGCCAGCAGTTTTCTCAGACAGGGGGGACCAACCTTC	CASSFLRQGGPTF
TRBV9	TRBJ2-7	16	.	.	TGTGCCAGCAGCCCCCGCCGGGACACCCCTTCCTACGAGCAGTACTTC	CASSPRRDTPSYEQYF
TRBV7-9	TRBJ2-1	15	.	.	TGTGCCAGCAGCCCTACACGGGGGTCCTACAATGAGCAGTTCTTC	CASSPTRGSYNEQFF
TRBV6-1	TRBJ2-7	15	.	.	TGTGCCAGCACCTTCTCCTCCGGGGGTCTCTACGAGCAGTACTTC	CASTFSSGGLYEQYF
TRBV2	TRBJ2-3	12	once	.	TGTGCCAGCAGGGTTAGCAGAGATACGCAGTATTTT	CASRVSRDTQYF
TRBV19	TRBJ1-2	15	.	TRBD1	TGTGCCAGTAGTCCCGGGGACAGTAAAGTTTATGGCTACACCTTC	CASSPGDSKVYGYTF
TRBV6-5	TRBJ1-3	15	.	.	TGTGCCAGCACTATGGCAGGGGTGGGTGGAAACACCATATATTTT	CASTMAGVGGNTIYF
TRBV5-1	TRBJ2-5	16	.	.	TGCGCCAGCAGCTTGTTAGCGGTGGAGCTTCAAGAGACCCAGTACTTC	CASSLLAVELQETQYF
TRBV28	TRBJ1-1	14	once	.	TGTGCCAGCAGTTTCAGGGATCTTAACACTGAAGCTTTCTTT	CASSFRDLNTEAFF
TRBV10-1	TRBJ2-7	11	few	.	TGCGCCAGCAGTCGGGATGCCAAGCAGTACTTC	CASSRDAKQYF
TRBV6-6	TRBJ2-1	14	.	TRBD1	TGTGCCAGCAGTTCCGACTGGGAAGGGGGCGGGCAGTTCTTC	CASSSDWEGGGQFF
TRBV7-9	TRBJ2-1	15	.	TRBD2	TGTGCCAGCAGCCCGGTAGCGGGGTCCTACAATGAGCAGTTCTTC	CASSPVAGSYNEQFF
TRBV10-1	TRBJ2-1	13	.	TRBD1	TGCGCCAGCAGTCTTTTAGGGACAGGGATCCTGTTCTTC	CASSLLGTGILFF
TRBV7-9	TRBJ1-2	11	.	.	TGTGCCAGCAGTTCGAGCGTAAGCTACACCTTC	CASSSSVSYTF
TRBV5-6	TRBJ1-1	14	.	.	TGTGCCAGCAGCTGGCGGGACGGCGGCACTGAAGCTTTCTTT	CASSWRDGGTEAFF
TRBV14	TRBJ2-1	21	.	TRBD2	TGTGCCAGCAGCCACGCCGGAGGACTAGCGGGGGGCCCGGCCAGGTGGAATGAGCAGTTCTTC	CASSHAGGLAGGPARWNEQFF
TRBV6-5	TRBJ1-5	13	.	.	TGTGCCAGCAGTTACTCGGGGGGAGGGCCCCAGCATTTT	CASSYSGGGPQHF
TRBV10-1	TRBJ2-3	17	.	.	TGCGCCAGCAGCCACCCCAGCGGGACAGGATCCACAGATACGCAGTATTTT	CASSHPSGTGSTDTQYF
TRBV28	TRBJ1-6	19	.	TRBD1	TGTGCCAGCACCTACGGACAGGGTGGATGGGGATCCTATAATTCACCCCTCCACTTT	CASTYGQGGWGSYNSPLHF
TRBV11-2	TRBJ2-3	14	few	TRBD2	TGTGCCAGCAGCTGGGGGGGAAGCACAGATACGCAGTATTTT	CASSWGGSTDTQYF